The clone carrying this T cell receptor beta chain was counted many times. The CDR3 spans 15 residues. Trimming removed 4 bases from V and 4 bases from J; junction bases left unmatched: 7. Germline V gene sequence: CDR1 MGHDK, CDR2 SYGVNS. These data come from a study of CD4 and CD8 cells across lung adenocarcinoma regions. The patients had localized lung adenocarcinoma, a non-small cell subtype. TCRdb recomputed calls from the PCR reads with MiXCR, one row per CDR3 protein. This repertoire shows some 7,600 distinct CDR3 sequences, over 40% found once; its top ten account for around 95%. The chain joins TRBV25-1 to TRBJ2-1, with 7 bases identical to TRBD1. The sample consisted of CD8+ T cells from the center of a lung tumor. The sequence was obtained from a male donor with lung adenocarcinoma. The CD4 and CD8 labels of this study may be unreliable. The CDR3, as DNA: TGTGCCAGCAGTGTCGGGACAGACCTATACAATGAGCAGTTCTTC. Translated, it gives CASSVGTDLYNEQFF.